The rows below give T cell receptor beta chains drawn from one sample of a study of cytomegalovirus exposure and HLA in healthy donors. The method was immunoSEQ multiplex PCR; TCRdb's version includes in-frame clones alone and lacks a portion of them. The sample records over 60,000 clones, approximately 70% being singletons. The material sequenced was PBMCs. The receptor source for this set is a male donor in good health and CMV-seropositive. Each CDR3 is given with its conserved first and last residue. The order of the fields is J gene, clone size, V gene, D gene, CDR3 protein, CDR3 DNA. A D gene is named only where the DNA matches it firmly. Only some rows state a clone size, as once, few, many or a class for expanded clones.

TRBJ1-2,few,TRBV6-6,-,CASSIQGSYGYTF,TGTGCCAGCAGCATACAGGGTTCCTATGGCTACACCTTC
TRBJ1-6,once,TRBV5-1,-,CASSLGGLQNSPLHF,TGCGCCAGCAGCTTGGGGGGCCTTCAAAATTCACCCCTCCACTTT
TRBJ2-1,-,TRBV9,-,CASSPLGAAYYNEQFF,TGTGCCAGCAGCCCCCTGGGTGCGGCGTATTACAATGAGCAGTTCTTC
TRBJ2-7,-,TRBV6-5,TRBD1,CASSYQQGGAYEQYF,TGTGCCAGCAGCTACCAACAGGGGGGCGCCTACGAGCAGTACTTC
TRBJ1-5,-,TRBV7-2,-,CASSSPGSGSQPQHF,TGTGCCAGCAGCTCTCCGGGCTCCGGGAGTCAGCCCCAGCATTTT
TRBJ1-5,-,TRBV15,-,CATSAGRGGNQPQHF,TGTGCCACCAGCGCCGGGAGAGGGGGCAATCAGCCCCAGCATTTT
TRBJ1-1,-,TRBV19,-,CASSIGTGNTEAFF,TGTGCCAGTAGTATAGGTACAGGGAACACTGAAGCTTTCTTT
TRBJ1-4,once,TRBV4-1,TRBD1,CASSLGWTGASEKLFF,TGCGCCAGCAGCCTCGGTTGGACAGGGGCGAGTGAAAAACTGTTTTTT
TRBJ1-5,once,TRBV7-6,-,CASSLDNNQPQHF,TGTGCCAGCAGCTTAGATAACAATCAGCCCCAGCATTTT
TRBJ2-5,-,TRBV4-2,TRBD2,CASGSLAGGFQETQYF,TGTGCCAGCGGGTCGCTAGCGGGCGGTTTCCAAGAGACCCAGTACTTC
TRBJ1-5,-,TRBV7-2,TRBD1,CASSLAPGGSGNQPQHF,TGTGCCAGCAGCTTAGCACCAGGGGGTTCGGGCAATCAGCCCCAGCATTTT
TRBJ1-1,few,TRBV13,-,CASSTRGGLGAFF,TGTGCCAGCAGCACTAGGGGGGGGCTGGGAGCTTTCTTT
TRBJ1-1,-,TRBV9,TRBD1,CASSVGTGVLNTEAFF,TGTGCCAGCAGCGTAGGGACAGGGGTACTGAACACTGAAGCTTTCTTT
TRBJ2-2,few,TRBV6-6,TRBD1,CASSRGQSDTGELFF,TGTGCCAGCAGTCGGGGACAGAGCGACACCGGGGAGCTGTTTTTT
TRBJ1-2,few,TRBV29-1,-,CSVETGRAYGYTF,TGCAGCGTTGAAACAGGAAGAGCCTATGGCTACACCTTC
TRBJ2-7,-,TRBV6-1,TRBD2,CASSELAGAYEQYF,TGTGCCAGCAGTGAACTAGCGGGGGCCTACGAGCAGTACTTC
TRBJ2-7,few,TRBV7-8,TRBD1,CASSPQGQGLYEQYF,TGTGCCAGCAGCCCCCAGGGACAGGGACTCTACGAGCAGTACTTC
TRBJ2-6,-,TRBV30,-,CAWRTSGANVLTF,TGTGCCTGGAGAACTTCTGGGGCCAACGTCCTGACTTTC
TRBJ2-1,-,TRBV6-1,-,CASSEAPPTAHNEQFF,TGTGCCAGCAGTGAAGCCCCTCCGACAGCACACAATGAGCAGTTCTTC
TRBJ2-7,-,TRBV2,TRBD2,CATGGKSYEQYF,TGTGCCACCGGGGGGAAATCCTACGAGCAGTACTTC
TRBJ2-7,-,TRBV19,-,CASSPDLRGQKDF,TGTGCCAGTAGTCCTGACTTGCGGGGACAGAAGGACTTC
TRBJ2-5,-,TRBV6-6,TRBD1,CATQRGHSQETQYF,TGTGCCACCCAAAGGGGGCATTCACAAGAGACCCAGTACTTC
TRBJ1-1,-,TRBV19,-,CASSIQGRATEAFF,TGTGCCAGTAGTATACAAGGGAGAGCCACTGAAGCTTTCTTT
TRBJ1-2,-,TRBV5-1,-,CASSLAGPANYGYTF,TGCGCCAGCAGCTTGGCTGGGCCGGCTAACTATGGCTACACCTTC
TRBJ2-7,-,TRBV5-1,TRBD1,CASSWTGLASYEQYF,TGCGCCAGCAGCTGGACAGGTCTGGCCTCCTACGAGCAGTACTTC
TRBJ1-3,-,TRBV4-3,TRBD1,CASSRNPGQGFGNTIYF,TGCGCCAGCAGCCGCAACCCGGGACAGGGATTTGGAAACACCATATATTTT
TRBJ1-3,-,TRBV7-2,-,CASSLMGVGSGNTIYF,TGTGCCAGCAGCTTAATGGGAGTCGGCTCTGGAAACACCATATATTTT
TRBJ2-3,-,TRBV2,-,CASSGDRLGADTQYF,TGTGCCAGCAGTGGTGACAGATTAGGCGCAGATACGCAGTATTTT
TRBJ1-1,-,TRBV10-1,-,CASSDRAGTEAFF,TGCGCCAGCAGTGACAGGGCGGGGACTGAAGCTTTCTTT
TRBJ1-5,-,TRBV9,-,CASSVSGVANQPQHF,TGTGCCAGCAGCGTATCCGGGGTAGCGAATCAGCCCCAGCATTTT
TRBJ1-2,-,TRBV4-1,-,CASSQEEGRYGYTF,TGCGCCAGCAGCCAAGAGGAGGGAAGGTATGGCTACACCTTC
TRBJ2-3,-,TRBV7-2,-,CASSSGLPSTDTQYF,TGTGCCAGCAGCTCGGGACTTCCTAGCACAGATACGCAGTATTTT
TRBJ2-1,-,TRBV18,TRBD1,CASSPPQGQGYNEQFF,TGTGCCAGCTCACCACCTCAGGGACAGGGGTACAATGAGCAGTTCTTC
TRBJ2-3,-,TRBV4-3,TRBD2,CASSQAIVGGGPSTDTQYF,TGCGCCAGCAGCCAAGCAATTGTGGGCGGGGGGCCTAGCACAGATACGCAGTATTTT
TRBJ1-3,once,TRBV7-6,-,CASSLRGSGNTIYF,TGTGCCAGCAGCTTAAGGGGCTCTGGAAACACCATATATTTT
TRBJ1-1,few,TRBV5-1,-,CASSKTEYTEAFF,TGCGCCAGCAGCAAGACTGAGTACACTGAAGCTTTCTTT
TRBJ1-4,-,TRBV6-5,TRBD1,CASSSTGDEKLFF,TGTGCCAGCAGCTCGACAGGGGACGAAAAACTGTTTTTT
TRBJ2-5,few,TRBV18,TRBD1,CASSPQNFRQGAVKETQYF,TGTGCCAGCTCACCTCAAAATTTCCGACAGGGGGCTGTGAAAGAGACCCAGTACTTC
TRBJ1-6,-,TRBV6-6,-,CASSLVSGDNSPLHF,TGTGCCAGCAGTTTAGTTTCAGGGGACAATTCACCCCTCCACTTT
TRBJ2-3,few,TRBV18,TRBD2,CASSPAGGTTDTQYF,TGTGCCAGCTCACCGGCGGGAGGGACCACAGATACGCAGTATTTT
TRBJ2-2,-,TRBV29-1,-,CSVEGAGTGELFF,TGCAGCGTTGAAGGGGCTGGGACCGGGGAGCTGTTTTTT
TRBJ1-6,-,TRBV4-3,TRBD1,CASSQDRDRNLRPLHF,TGCGCCAGCAGCCAAGATCGGGACAGGAACTTAAGGCCCCTCCACTTT
TRBJ2-3,-,TRBV9,TRBD2,CASREGLAGTDTQYF,TGTGCCAGCAGGGAGGGACTAGCAGGTACAGATACGCAGTATTTT
TRBJ1-1,few,TRBV25-1,-,CASSELTFGYTEAFF,TGTGCCAGCAGTGAATTGACATTTGGGTACACTGAAGCTTTCTTT
TRBJ2-7,-,TRBV15,-,CATSRDQSVLLYEQYF,TGTGCCACCAGCAGAGATCAAAGCGTACTCCTCTACGAGCAGTACTTC
TRBJ2-5,few,TRBV30,-,CAWSVSAVGTQYF,TGTGCCTGGAGTGTATCGGCGGTCGGGACCCAGTACTTC
TRBJ2-5,-,TRBV10-3,TRBD2,CAISSGTSGAFSGETQYF,TGTGCCATCAGTTCCGGGACTAGCGGGGCATTCTCGGGAGAGACCCAGTACTTC
TRBJ1-1,few,TRBV6-5,-,CASSYPGVTEAFF,TGTGCCAGCAGTTACCCGGGGGTAACTGAAGCTTTCTTT
TRBJ1-2,few,TRBV5-6,TRBD1,CASSLNRGHGYTF,TGTGCCAGCAGCTTGAACAGGGGGCATGGCTACACCTTC
TRBJ2-3,few,TRBV5-1,TRBD2,CASSFPRHSGRAVVDTQYF,TGCGCCAGCAGCTTCCCCCGCCATAGCGGGAGGGCCGTTGTAGATACGCAGTATTTT
TRBJ2-1,-,TRBV7-2,-,CASAWAVEQFF,TGTGCCAGTGCTTGGGCTGTGGAGCAGTTCTTC
TRBJ1-5,-,TRBV21-1,-,CASSVGGRGYQPQHF,TGTGCCAGCAGCGTGGGGGGTAGGGGCTATCAGCCCCAGCATTTT
TRBJ1-1,-,TRBV7-9,-,CASSPRGGTEAFF,TGTGCCAGCAGCCCCCGGGGGGGGACTGAAGCTTTCTTT
TRBJ1-5,-,TRBV27,-,CASSLMTGDQPQHF,TGTGCCAGCAGTTTAATGACAGGAGATCAGCCCCAGCATTTT
TRBJ2-7,-,TRBV7-9,-,CASSPPQGPLYEQYF,TGTGCCAGCAGCCCCCCGCAGGGGCCCCTCTACGAGCAGTACTTC
TRBJ1-2,-,TRBV15,-,CATSRDQRLPYGYTF,TGTGCCACCAGCAGAGATCAGCGGCTGCCCTATGGCTACACCTTC
TRBJ2-7,-,TRBV5-4,-,CASSSSRGDEQYF,TGTGCCAGCAGCTCCTCCAGGGGGGACGAGCAGTACTTC